This TCR beta chain was profiled in a study of spatial heterogeneity in lung cancer. About the research overall: The mean occurrence of each unique TCR and UMI combination in raw reads exceeded eight.

TCRdb re-derived calls from the 5' RACE reads in MiXCR, one entry per CDR3 protein. The table lists about 7,400 distinct CDR3 sequences, roughly 7.5% of them singletons. This clonotype is classed as medium-sized. Its antigen remains unknown. Described time point: sample taken at primary tumor resection. With 5 bases clipped from V and 2 bases from J, the junction kept 5 bases outside the gene matches. CDR3 length: 14 residues. Germline loops: CDR1 SGHTA, CDR2 FQGNSA. Broader study findings: Tumor mutation count correlated with how many alpha and beta TCRs expanded intratumorally.

Sequencing was performed on lung tumor tissue, taken at surgery. This chain links TRBV7-2 with TRBJ2-7; 8 bases line up with TRBD1. The TCR comes from a male donor with early-stage non-small cell lung cancer. CDR3 sequence reads: CASSARQGPYEQYF. The CDR3 bases are TGTGCCAGCAGCGCCCGACAGGGGCCCTACGAGCAGTACTTC.